This TCR beta chain derives from a study of neoadjuvant anti-PD-1 for oral cavity cancer. Method: immunoSEQ multiplex PCR; TCRdb's copy keeps in-frame clones and lacks some. The profile shows over 65,000 clones, less than 90% of them singletons. This CDR3 has 15 amino acids. The germline V gene encodes CDR1 MGHRA and CDR2 YSYEKL. V lost 1 base to trimming and J lost 3 bases, with 10 bases between them. Stated time point: after neoadjuvant nivolumab, at surgical resection. Patients had newly diagnosed, untreated stage II-IVA oral cavity squamous cell carcinoma. The sequenced sample was PBMCs, obtained after nivolumab (anti-PD-1) treatment. The chain is built from TRBV4-1 and TRBJ2-1, with TRBD1 as a possible D gene (6 bases). The TCR originated in a person aged 40 to 85 with oral cavity squamous cell carcinoma. CDR3 sequence: CASSQGGQHYNEQFF. The CDR3 DNA sequence: TGCGCCAGCAGCCAAGGGGGACAACACTACAATGAGCAGTTCTTC.